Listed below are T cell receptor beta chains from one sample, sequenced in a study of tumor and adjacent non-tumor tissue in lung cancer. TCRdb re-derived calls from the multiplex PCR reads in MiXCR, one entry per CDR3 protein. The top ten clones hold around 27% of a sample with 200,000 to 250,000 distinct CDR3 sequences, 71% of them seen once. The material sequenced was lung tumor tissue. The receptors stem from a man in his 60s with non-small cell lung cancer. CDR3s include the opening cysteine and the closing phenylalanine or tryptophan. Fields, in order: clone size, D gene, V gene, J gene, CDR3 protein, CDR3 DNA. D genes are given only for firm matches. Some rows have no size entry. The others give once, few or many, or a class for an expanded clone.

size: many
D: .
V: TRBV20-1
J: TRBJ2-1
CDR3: CSASPRRVDNEQFF
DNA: TGCAGTGCTAGCCCCCGGCGGGTAGACAATGAGCAGTTCTTC

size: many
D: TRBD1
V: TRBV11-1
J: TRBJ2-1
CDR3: CASSPRGRGSNEQFF
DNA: TGTGCCAGCAGCCCCAGGGGGCGGGGTAGCAATGAGCAGTTCTTC

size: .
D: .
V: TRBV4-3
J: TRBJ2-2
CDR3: CVNGQESLPLTGELFF
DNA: TGCGTCAACGGCCAAGAGTCACTCCCGTTGACCGGGGAGCTGTTTTTT

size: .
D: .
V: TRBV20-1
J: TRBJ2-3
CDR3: CSARAKGPSGTQYF
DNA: TGCAGTGCCCGGGCCAAGGGCCCTTCGGGTACGCAGTACTTT

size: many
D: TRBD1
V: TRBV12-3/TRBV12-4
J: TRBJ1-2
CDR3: CASNLYRGTFGYTF
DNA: TGTGCCAGCAACTTGTACAGGGGTACCTTCGGCTACACCTTC

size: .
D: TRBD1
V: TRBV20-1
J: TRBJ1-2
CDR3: CSARVSDRGLDYGYTF
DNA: TGCAGTGCTAGAGTCTCCGACAGGGGGCTCGACTATGGCTACACCTTC

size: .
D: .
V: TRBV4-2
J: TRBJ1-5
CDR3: CASSQVTGNKPQHF
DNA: TGTGCCAGCAGCCAAGTCACAGGCAATAAGCCCCAGCATTTT

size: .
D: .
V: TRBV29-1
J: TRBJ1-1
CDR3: CSVPPPGRNTEASF
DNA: TGCAGTGTTCCTCCTCCGGGCAGGAACACTGAAGCTTCCTTT

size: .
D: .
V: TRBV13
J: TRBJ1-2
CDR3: CASSSTGNGYTF
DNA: TGTGCCAGCAGCTCCACTGGAAATGGCTATACCTTC

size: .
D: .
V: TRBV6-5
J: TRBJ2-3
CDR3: CASSGLVGDMQYF
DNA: TGTGCCAGCAGTGGACTTGTAGGAGATATGCAATATTTT

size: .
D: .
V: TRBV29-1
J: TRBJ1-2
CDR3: CSVEAMAGVQGVYTF
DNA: TGCAGCGTTGAAGCCATGGCCGGGGTTCAGGGTGTGTACACCTTC

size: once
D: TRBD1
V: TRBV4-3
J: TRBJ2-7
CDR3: CAGSQGIRTGAAYEQYF
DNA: TGCGCCGGCAGCCAAGGTATCAGGACAGGGGCCGCCTACGAGCAGTACTTC

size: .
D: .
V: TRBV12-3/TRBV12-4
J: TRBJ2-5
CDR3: CASGHPEGAQTQYF
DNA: TGTGCCAGCGGGCACCCTGAAGGGGCGCAGACCCAGTACTTC

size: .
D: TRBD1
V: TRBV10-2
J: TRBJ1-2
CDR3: CASSGTGGGYTF
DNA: TGCGCCAGCAGTGGGACAGGGGGCGGCTACACCTTC

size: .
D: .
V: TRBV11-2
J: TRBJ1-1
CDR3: CASTSGTLDTGAFF
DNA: TGTGCCAGCACGTCCGGGACGTTGGACACTGGAGCTTTCTTT

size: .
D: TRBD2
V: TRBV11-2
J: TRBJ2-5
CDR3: CTTSLILAGETQYF
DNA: TGTACCACCAGCTTAATACTAGCGGGGGAGACCCAGTACTTC

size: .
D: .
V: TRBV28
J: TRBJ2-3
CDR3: CVSSLSGGLSTDTQYF
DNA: TGTGTCAGCAGTTTAAGTGGGGGTCTTAGCACAGATACGCAGTATTTT

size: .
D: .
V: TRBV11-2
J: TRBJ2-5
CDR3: CARSWGGGEGTQYF
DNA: TGTGCCAGAAGTTGGGGAGGGGGCGAAGGGACCCAGTACTTC

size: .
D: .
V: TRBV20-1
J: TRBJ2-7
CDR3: CSAQGRGADYEQYF
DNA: TGCAGTGCTCAGGGACGGGGGGCGGATTACGAGCAGTACTTC

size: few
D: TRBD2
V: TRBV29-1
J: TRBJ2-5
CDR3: CSAARGGQETQYF
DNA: TGCAGCGCCGCTCGGGGGGGCCAAGAGACCCAGTACTTC

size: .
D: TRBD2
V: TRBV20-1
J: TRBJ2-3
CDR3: CRAKKSSGRLDTQYF
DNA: TGCAGAGCGAAGAAGTCTAGCGGGAGGTTGGATACGCAGTATTTT

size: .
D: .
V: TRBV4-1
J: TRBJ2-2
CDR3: CASSRQMRVNTRELFF
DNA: TGCGCCAGCAGCCGTCAGATGAGGGTTAACACCCGGGAGCTGTTTTTT

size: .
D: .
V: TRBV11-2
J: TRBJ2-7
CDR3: CASDWAYYDQYF
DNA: TGTGCCAGCGATTGGGCTTACTACGATCAGTACTTC

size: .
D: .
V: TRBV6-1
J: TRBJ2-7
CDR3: CASTSPGQGHNEQYF
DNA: TGTGCCAGCACCTCCCCTGGCCAGGGCCACAATGAGCAGTACTTC

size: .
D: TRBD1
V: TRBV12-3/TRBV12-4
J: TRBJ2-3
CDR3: CASSRLQTGFADTLYF
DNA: TGTGCTAGCAGTCGCCTACAGACAGGGTTTGCAGATACGCTGTATTTT

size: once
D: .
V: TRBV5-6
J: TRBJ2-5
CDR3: CASNLLSYGQRRTQYF
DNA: TGTGCCAGCAACTTGCTCTCATACGGACAGCGGAGGACCCAGTACTTC

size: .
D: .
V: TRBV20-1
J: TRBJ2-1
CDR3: CSATGFEEQFF
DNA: TGCAGTGCAACAGGATTCGAAGAGCAGTTCTTC

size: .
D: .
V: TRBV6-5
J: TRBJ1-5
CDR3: CASITSAGSINGSIQPQHF
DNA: TGTGCCAGCATCACCAGCGCAGGGTCGATTAATGGGAGCATTCAGCCCCAGCATTTT

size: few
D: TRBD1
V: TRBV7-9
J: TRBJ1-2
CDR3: CASSLWRSGQDYGYTF
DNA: TGTGCCAGCAGCTTGTGGCGTTCCGGACAGGACTATGGCTACACCTTC

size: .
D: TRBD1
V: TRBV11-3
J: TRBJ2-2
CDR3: CANSPRQGATGELFF
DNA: TGTGCCAACAGCCCAAGACAGGGGGCCACCGGGGAGCTGTTTTTT

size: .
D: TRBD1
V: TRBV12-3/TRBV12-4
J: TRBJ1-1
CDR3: CASSLVQGKTEAFF
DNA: TGTGCCAGCAGTTTGGTACAGGGGAAGACTGAAGCTTTCTTT

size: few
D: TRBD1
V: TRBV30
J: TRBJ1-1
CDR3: CAWSRIRDRGLFGAFF
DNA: TGTGCCTGGAGTCGGATACGGGACAGGGGGCTTTTTGGAGCTTTCTTT

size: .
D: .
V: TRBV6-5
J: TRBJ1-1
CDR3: CDSWEQSNTEAFF
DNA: TGTGACAGCTGGGAACAGTCGAACACTGAAGCTTTCTTT

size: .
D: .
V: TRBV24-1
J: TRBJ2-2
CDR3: CATSGGAYGTVELFF
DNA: TGTGCCACCAGTGGGGGGGCTTATGGCACCGTGGAGCTGTTTTTT

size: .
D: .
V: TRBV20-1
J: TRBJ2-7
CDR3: CSAAAGAVGTYEQFF
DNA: TGCAGTGCCGCCGCAGGGGCAGTCGGAACCTACGAGCAGTTTTTC

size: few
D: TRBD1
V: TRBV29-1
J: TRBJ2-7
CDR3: CSVATGTGVPYEQYF
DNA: TGCAGCGTAGCTACCGGGACAGGTGTACCCTACGAGCAGTACTTC

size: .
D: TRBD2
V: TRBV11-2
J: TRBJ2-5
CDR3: CASSPGTSGVMTQYF
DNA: TGTGCCAGCAGCCCGGGAACTAGCGGTGTCATGACCCAGTACTTC

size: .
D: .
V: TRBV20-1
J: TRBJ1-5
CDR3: CSANSGGNQPKHF
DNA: TGCAGTGCCAACTCGGGCGGCAATCAGCCCAAGCATTTT